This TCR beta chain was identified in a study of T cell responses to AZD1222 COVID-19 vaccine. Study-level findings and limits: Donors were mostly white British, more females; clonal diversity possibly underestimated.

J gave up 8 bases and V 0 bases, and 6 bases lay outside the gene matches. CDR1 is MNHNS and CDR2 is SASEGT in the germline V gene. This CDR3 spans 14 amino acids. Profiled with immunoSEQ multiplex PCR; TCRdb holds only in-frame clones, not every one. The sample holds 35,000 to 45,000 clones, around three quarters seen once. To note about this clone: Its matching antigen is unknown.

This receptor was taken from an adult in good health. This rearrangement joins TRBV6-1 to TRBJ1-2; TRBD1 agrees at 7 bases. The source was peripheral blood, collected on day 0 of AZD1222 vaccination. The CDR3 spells CASSEADREGGYTF. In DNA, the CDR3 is TGTGCCAGCAGTGAAGCTGACAGGGAAGGGGGCTACACCTTC.